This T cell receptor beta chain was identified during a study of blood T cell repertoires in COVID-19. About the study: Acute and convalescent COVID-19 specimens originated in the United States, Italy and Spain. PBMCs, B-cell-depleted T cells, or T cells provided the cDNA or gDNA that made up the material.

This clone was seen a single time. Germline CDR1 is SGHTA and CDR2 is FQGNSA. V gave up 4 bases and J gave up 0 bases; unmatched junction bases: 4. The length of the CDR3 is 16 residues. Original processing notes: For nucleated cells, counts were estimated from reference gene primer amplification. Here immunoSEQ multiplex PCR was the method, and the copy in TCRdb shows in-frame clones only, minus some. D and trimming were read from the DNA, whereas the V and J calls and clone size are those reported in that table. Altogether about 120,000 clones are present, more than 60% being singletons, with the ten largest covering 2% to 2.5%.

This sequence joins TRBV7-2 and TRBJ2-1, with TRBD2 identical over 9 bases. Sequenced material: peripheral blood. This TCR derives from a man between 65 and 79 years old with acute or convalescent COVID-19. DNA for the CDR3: TGTGCCAGCAGCTCTAGCGGGGCCAGCTCCTACAATGAGCAGTTCTTC. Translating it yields CASSSSGASSYNEQFF.